The 32 T cell receptor beta chains in this list originate from one sample, sequenced in a study of human T cells and chemical hapten exposure. Time point noted: patch test 3, about 24 weeks after DPC sensitization. Treatment indicated: therapeutic diphenylcyclopropenone sensitization with weekly scalp DPC. MiXCR, run by TCRdb on the RACE reads, gives a single entry per CDR3 protein. The sample has some 60,000 distinct CDR3 sequences; around 12% are singletons. The sequences come from whole blood, collected in connection with sensitization to the hapten diphenylcyclopropenone (DPC). All receptors come from a man aged 25 to 45 with alopecia areata. Some clones in this sample may be carry-over from other donors' samples.

This clonotype occurred once. The chain combines TRBV20-1 with TRBJ2-4, with 7 bases fitting TRBD1. CDR3 length equals 15 residues. V was pared by 0 bases and J by 1 base, with 3 bases of the junction left unmatched. Germline values: CDR1 DFQATT, CDR2 SNEGSKA (reference sequence). As DNA, the CDR3 is TGCAGTGCTAGAGACAGGGGGACGGCCAAAAACATTCAGTACTTC. Translation gives CSARDRGTAKNIQYF.

This clonotype was observed a few times. The chain carries TRBV5-4 and TRBJ2-7; TRBD1 matches 9 bases. The J segment lost 3 bases and the V segment lost 1 base, leaving 2 bases of the junction unmatched. Looked up from germline, CDR1 is SGHNT and CDR2 is YYREEE (reference sequence). The CDR3 spans 14 residues. As DNA, the CDR3 is TGTGCCAGCAGCTTGCGGACAGGGGACTACGAGCAGTACTTC. It translates to CASSLRTGDYEQYF.

The chain has TRBV12-3 or TRBV12-4 and TRBJ2-1; TRBD1 matches 9 bases. CDR3 length: 14 residues. The trim removed 5 bases at V and 8 bases at J, leaving 7 bases unmatched. The CDR3 spells CASSIRTGVDEQFF. CDR3 DNA sequence: TGTGCCAGCAGTATTCGGACAGGGGTGGATGAGCAGTTCTTC.

The sample holds a few counts of this clonotype. V is TRBV18 and J is TRBJ1-4; D is unresolved. Germline CDR1 reads KGHSH; CDR2 reads LQKENI. The CDR3 has 14 amino acids. V lost 6 bases and J lost 0, with 8 bases in between. DNA for the CDR3: TGTGCCAGCTCCGCCACTACAACTAATGAAAAACTGTTTTTT. Residues: CASSATTTNEKLFF.

This clonotype was counted many times. The chain has TRBV14 and TRBJ1-2; possibly TRBD1 for D (5 bases). The CDR3 covers 12 residues. The V gene's germline CDR1 is SGHDN and CDR2 FVKESK. Trimming left V 4 bases short and J 9 bases short, with 12 bases between. CDR3 region: CASSPLKGCYTF. The DNA for the CDR3 is TGTGCCAGCAGCCCCTTAAAGGGGTGCTACACCTTC. Using reference TRBV14 and TRBJ1-2 for the parts outside the CDR3, the full variable domain is EAGVTQFPSHSVIEKGQTVTLRCDPISGHDNLYWYRRVMGKEIKFLLHFVKESKQDESGMPNNRFLAERTGGTYSTLKVQPAELEDSGVYFCASSPLKGCYTFGSGTRLTVV.

This chain joins TRBV4-3 and TRBJ2-7, with unresolved D. Germline V gives CDR1 LGHNA, CDR2 YSLEER. V was clipped by 0 bases and J by 0 bases, with 6 bases between them. CDR3 length equals 14 residues. CDR3 bases: TGCGCCAGCAGCCAAGAACCGCGCTCCTACGAGCAGTACTTC. Translating it yields CASSQEPRSYEQYF.

There are many counts of this clonotype. V usage is TRBV12-3 or TRBV12-4 and J usage is TRBJ2-7; D gene uncertain. The ends were cut back, 1 base at V and 2 bases at J, with 6 bases in the middle. CDR3 length: 13 amino acids. The CDR3 DNA reads as TGTGCCAGCAGTTTAGTGCAGACCTACGAGCAGTACTTC. It codes for CASSLVQTYEQYF.

This chain uses TRBV5-6 with TRBJ2-7; possible D gene TRBD1, 5 bases. The CDR3 loop spans 14 amino acids. V lost 4 bases, J lost 0 bases, and 11 bases lay in between. The germline gives CDR1 SGHDT, CDR2 YYEEEE. The CDR3 DNA sequence: TGTGCCAGCAGCCCGGACACCCTCTCCTACGAGCAGTACTTC. Translating it yields CASSPDTLSYEQYF.

In its sample, this clonotype was seen many times. The chain uses TRBV6-2 or TRBV6-3 and TRBJ2-5, with D hard to call. The CDR3 has 17 amino acids. V shed 2 bases and J shed 0 bases, with 16 bases lying between them. Per germline, CDR1 MNHEY and CDR2 SVGEGT. Here the CDR3 DNA reads TGTGCCAGCAGTTACCTGTGGCCGAATTTCCACCAAGAGACCCAGTACTTC. This translates into CASSYLWPNFHQETQYF.

The chain couples TRBV29-1 to TRBJ1-2; TRBD1 agrees at 9 bases. The CDR3 is made up of 13 amino acids. Germline lookup yields CDR1 SQVTM and CDR2 ANQGSEA. Unmatched junction bases numbered 3, after V lost 6 bases and J lost 1 base. CDR3 residues: CSVGTGFNYGYTF. The CDR3 DNA sequence: TGCAGCGTCGGGACAGGGTTTAACTATGGCTACACCTTC.

The V call is TRBV30, the J call TRBJ2-7; D not certain. The V and J ends lost 6 bases and 0 bases respectively, with 9 bases between them. Germline lookup yields CDR1 GTSNPN and CDR2 SVGIG (reference sequence). The CDR3 covers 12 residues. CDR3 DNA sequence: TGTGCCTGCTACACCGACTCCTACGAGCAGTACTTC. It encodes CACYTDSYEQYF. The full variable domain, with the rest looked up from reference TRBV30 and TRBJ2-7, is SQTIHQWPATLVQPVGSPLSLECTVEGTSNPNLYWYRQAAGRGLQLLFYSVGIGQISSEVPQNLSASRPQDRQFILSSKKLLLSDSGFYLCACYTDSYEQYFGPGTRLTVT.

The CDR3 loop is CAISESFGVSYEQYF. The CDR3 DNA reads TGTGCCATCAGTGAGTCGTTCGGGGTCTCCTACGAGCAGTACTTC. The V and J genes are TRBV10-3 and TRBJ2-7; D may be TRBD2 (5 bases). Germline V gene lookup returns CDR1 ENHRY and CDR2 SYGVKD. The CDR3 covers 15 residues. V gave up 0 bases and J gave up 0 bases, with 9 bases separating them.

This rearrangement joins TRBV6-1 to TRBJ2-1, with D perhaps matching TRBD1 (6 bases). Germline V CDR1 and CDR2: MNHNS, SASEGT. The CDR3 is 13 residues long. The germline V and J ends were trimmed by 8 bases and 0 bases, with 8 bases remaining between them. The CDR3 reads CASHRASYNEQFF. The CDR3 coding sequence is TGTGCCAGCCACAGGGCCTCCTACAATGAGCAGTTCTTC.

This clonotype was seen many times. V usage is TRBV6-5 and J usage is TRBJ1-1, with D perhaps matching TRBD1 (5 bases). Germline V gives CDR1 MNHEY, CDR2 SVGAGI. The germline V and J ends were trimmed by 0 bases and 5 bases, with 10 bases remaining between them. The CDR3 extends over 14 amino acids. In DNA form, the CDR3 reads TGTGCCAGCAGTTACTCCGGGGCCGGGACTGAAGCTTTCTTT. It yields the protein CASSYSGAGTEAFF.

CDR3 residues: CARMRTVMNTEAFF. As DNA, the CDR3 is TGTGCCAGAATGAGGACAGTCATGAACACTGAAGCTTTCTTT. This chain links TRBV2 with TRBJ1-1, with a weak D call TRBD1 (6 bases). The CDR3 contains 14 residues. Germline CDR1 SNHLY, CDR2 FYNNEI. Trimming pared 9 bases from V and 0 bases from J, leaving 14 bases between.

The gene calls are TRBV4-3 and TRBJ2-5; 7 nucleotides agree with TRBD2. CDR3 length: 17 amino acids. The ends lost 4 bases at V and 2 bases at J; junction bases unmatched: 13. Germline loops: CDR1 LGHNA, CDR2 YSLEER. The CDR3 spells CASSPKTAGLEQETQYF. The CDR3 bases are TGCGCCAGCAGCCCCAAAACAGCCGGACTAGAACAAGAGACCCAGTACTTC.

This clonotype has at least ten counts. The CDR3 protein is CASRGTGSSYNEQFF. The CDR3 coding sequence is TGTGCCAGCAGAGGGACAGGGAGCTCCTACAATGAGCAGTTCTTC. This chain uses TRBV7-9 with TRBJ2-1; TRBD1 matches at 9 bases. The V gene end was trimmed by 6 bases and the J gene end by 0 bases; junction bases not matched to a gene: 3. The CDR3 has 15 amino acids. In germline, CDR1 is SEHNR, CDR2 FQNEAQ (reference sequence). The whole variable domain, filled in from reference TRBV7-9 and TRBJ2-1, reads DTGVSQNPRHKITKRGQNVTFRCDPISEHNRLYWYRQTLGQGPEFLTYFQNEAQLEKSRLLSDRFSAERPKGSFSTLEIQRTEQGDSAMYLCASRGTGSSYNEQFFGPGTRLTVL.

This chain's CDR3 is CSARDPRGGNTGELFF. CDR3 sequence (DNA): TGCAGTGCTAGAGATCCCAGAGGGGGAAACACCGGGGAGCTGTTTTTT. V gene TRBV20-1 combines with J gene TRBJ2-2, with D possibly TRBD1 on 6 matching bases. This CDR3 contains 16 residues. The V gene's germline CDR1 is DFQATT and CDR2 SNEGSKA (reference sequence). V lost 0 bases, J lost 2 bases, and 13 bases lay in between.

This clonotype was detected many times. The chain links TRBV6-2 or TRBV6-3 to TRBJ2-7; perhaps TRBD2 as D (6 bases). Per the germline V gene, CDR1 is MNHEY and CDR2 is SVGEGT. With 4 bases removed from V and 2 bases from J, the gap between germline ends came to 18 bases. CDR3 size: 16 residues. CDR3 in amino acids: CASSSGGTPGTYEQYF. The DNA for the CDR3 is TGTGCCAGCAGTTCCGGAGGGACGCCAGGGACCTACGAGCAGTACTTC.

This clonotype showed up many times. V usage is TRBV29-1 and J usage is TRBJ2-2; 8 bases are a match to TRBD1. This CDR3 has 14 residues. The junction had 7 bases not matched to a gene; V was cut back by 7 bases and J by 3 bases. Germline CDR1 reads SQVTM; CDR2 reads ANQGSEA. For the CDR3, the DNA is TGCAGCGCTTCAGACAGGGGATACACCGGGGAGCTGTTTTTT. Amino acids: CSASDRGYTGELFF.

The chain combines TRBV4-1 with TRBJ2-4; unclear D gene. Germline assignment: CDR1 MGHRA and CDR2 YSYEKL. Trimming stripped 1 base from V and 8 bases from J, with 9 bases between. The CDR3 runs to 13 residues. The CDR3 loop is CASSQVLRDIQYF. CDR3 coding DNA: TGCGCCAGCAGCCAAGTTCTGAGAGACATTCAGTACTTC.

CDR3 sequence (DNA): TGCAGCGTTGAGGGAGAGACTGAAGCTTTCTTT. This encodes CSVEGETEAFF. The chain couples TRBV29-1 to TRBJ1-1, with D unclear. Trimming removed 3 bases at V and 5 bases at J, with 7 bases between. Germline values: CDR1 SQVTM, CDR2 ANQGSEA. The CDR3 runs 11 residues. Supplemented by reference TRBV29-1 and TRBJ1-1, the full variable domain reads SAVISQKPSRDICQRGTSLTIQCQVDSQVTMMFWYRQQPGQSLTLIATANQGSEATYESGFVIDKFPISRPNLTFSTLTVSNMSPEDSSIYLCSVEGETEAFFGQGTRLTVV.

This clonotype was recorded at least ten times. The rearrangement links TRBV20-1 to TRBJ1-4; possible D gene TRBD1, 6 bases. This CDR3 is 14 amino acids long. CDR1 DFQATT and CDR2 SNEGSKA come from the germline V gene (reference sequence). V was clipped by 1 base and J by 8 bases, with 14 bases between them. The CDR3 is CSARGTARGEKLFF. Written as DNA, the CDR3 is TGCAGTGCTAGAGGGACAGCCCGGGGGGAAAAACTGTTTTTT.

This clonotype was picked up a small number of times. This chain uses TRBV5-5 with TRBJ1-1, with 7 nucleotides matching TRBD1. This CDR3 has 13 amino acids. Per the germline V gene, CDR1 is SGHKS and CDR2 is YYEKEE (reference sequence). J gave up 4 bases and V 5 bases, and 5 bases lay outside the gene matches. CDR3 sequence: CASRTGQPTEAFF. CDR3 in DNA: TGTGCCAGCAGGACGGGACAGCCCACTGAAGCTTTCTTT.

This clonotype was seen a handful of times. This rearrangement joins TRBV9 to TRBJ1-1; 7 nucleotides line up with TRBD1. V lost 2 bases, J lost 0 bases, and 1 base stayed unmatched. The germline V gene encodes CDR1 SGDLS and CDR2 YYNGEE. This CDR3 is built from 14 residues. CDR3 loop: CASSVTGMNTEAFF. CDR3 bases: TGTGCCAGCAGCGTGACAGGGATGAACACTGAAGCTTTCTTT.

This clonotype was seen a handful of times. The rearrangement links TRBV18 to TRBJ1-2; no reliable D call. Per germline, CDR1 KGHSH and CDR2 LQKENI. Trimming shortened V by 0 bases and J by 4 bases, and 12 bases separated the two germline ends. This CDR3 region has 15 residues. CDR3 in DNA: TGTGCCAGCTCACCACCTCCAGGTAAATCCTATGGCTACACCTTC. It codes for CASSPPPGKSYGYTF.

The sample holds one count of this clonotype. The rearrangement joins TRBV4-1 to TRBJ1-1, with D possibly matching TRBD1 (5 bases). Germline V CDR1 and CDR2: MGHRA, YSYEKL. CDR3 length equals 13 residues. Trimming left V 1 base short and J 3 bases short, with 6 bases between. CDR3 nucleotides: TGCGCCAGCAGCCAAGTAGGGGACACTGAAGCTTTCTTT. Translating it yields CASSQVGDTEAFF.

The J gene is TRBJ1-2, the V gene TRBV5-6, with 10 bases matching TRBD1. V trimming: 1 base; J trimming: 3 bases; junction bases outside the gene matches: 3. The CDR3 sequence is 15 residues long. CDR1 and CDR2 (germline): SGHDT, YYEEEE. CDR3 sequence reads: CASSLRQGAYYGYTF. The CDR3 nucleotides read TGTGCCAGCAGCTTGAGACAGGGGGCTTACTATGGCTACACCTTC.

The rearrangement uses TRBV28 and TRBJ1-1; D remains unclear. V was shortened by 6 bases and J by 3 bases, with 23 bases between the two germline ends. Germline values: CDR1 MDHEN, CDR2 SYDVKM. CDR3 length equals 17 residues. The CDR3 DNA reads TGTGCCAGCAGCTCTGCGGGCCAGCTCTTATTGGACACTGAAGCTTTCTTT. Protein sequence: CASSSAGQLLLDTEAFF.

This chain uses TRBV7-6 with TRBJ1-5, with D perhaps TRBD1 (5 bases). Germline V gene lookup returns CDR1 SGHVS and CDR2 FNYEAQ. V lost 2 bases and J 2 bases, leaving 16 bases between the germline ends. The CDR3 is made up of 17 amino acids. CDR3 coding DNA: TGTGCCAGCAGCTTATACTCTAGAGGGGCGGGCAATCAGCCCCAGCATTTT. Translated, it gives CASSLYSRGAGNQPQHF.

This clonotype came up many times. The chain employs TRBV18 and TRBJ2-2; 14 bases agree with TRBD2. The V and J ends lost 5 bases and 0 bases, in that order; junction bases with no gene match: 5. The CDR3 spans 18 residues. Germline-derived CDR1 and CDR2 are KGHSH and LQKENI. In nucleotides, the CDR3 is TGTGCCAGCTCAGTCATGGGACTAGCGGGAGCGAACACCGGGGAGCTGTTTTTT. It specifies CASSVMGLAGANTGELFF.

This clonotype turned up a few times. V gene TRBV7-9 combines with J gene TRBJ2-1, with 7 bases aligning to TRBD2. Germline CDR1 SEHNR, CDR2 FQNEAQ (reference sequence). This CDR3 spans 12 amino acids. Unmatched junction bases numbered 4, after V lost 6 bases and J lost 8 bases. The CDR3 nucleotides read TGTGCCAGCAGTCCAAGCGGGGATGAGCAGTTCTTC. Translating it yields CASSPSGDEQFF.